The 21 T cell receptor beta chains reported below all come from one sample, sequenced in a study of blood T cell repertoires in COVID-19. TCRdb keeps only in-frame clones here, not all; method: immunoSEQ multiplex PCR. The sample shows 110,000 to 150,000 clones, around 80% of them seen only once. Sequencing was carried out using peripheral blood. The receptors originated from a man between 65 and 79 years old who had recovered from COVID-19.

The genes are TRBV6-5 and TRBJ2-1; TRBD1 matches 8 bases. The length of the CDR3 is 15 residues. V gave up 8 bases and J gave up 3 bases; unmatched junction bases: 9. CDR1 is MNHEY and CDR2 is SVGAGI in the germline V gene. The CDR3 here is CASEDRTGNYNEQFF. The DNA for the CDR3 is TGTGCCAGCGAGGACAGGACAGGGAACTACAATGAGCAGTTCTTC.

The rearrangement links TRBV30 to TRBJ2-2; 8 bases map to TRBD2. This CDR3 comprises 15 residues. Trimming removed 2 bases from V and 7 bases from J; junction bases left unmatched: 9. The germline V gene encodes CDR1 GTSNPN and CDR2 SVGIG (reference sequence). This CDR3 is CAWSYREGQSGELFF. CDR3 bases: TGTGCCTGGAGTTACCGGGAGGGCCAGAGCGGGGAGCTGTTTTTT.

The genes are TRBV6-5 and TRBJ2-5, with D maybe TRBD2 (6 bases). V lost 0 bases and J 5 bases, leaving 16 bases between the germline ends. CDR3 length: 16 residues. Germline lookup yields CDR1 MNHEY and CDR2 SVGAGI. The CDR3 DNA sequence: TGTGCCAGCAGTTACTCCAGGTCGGGAGTTATTGAGACCCAGTACTTC. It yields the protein CASSYSRSGVIETQYF.

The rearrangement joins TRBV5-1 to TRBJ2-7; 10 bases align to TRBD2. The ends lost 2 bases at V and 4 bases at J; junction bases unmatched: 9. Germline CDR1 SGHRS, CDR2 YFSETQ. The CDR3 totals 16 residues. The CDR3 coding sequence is TGCGCCAGCAGCTTAACAGCGGGAGGGGGCGAATACGAGCAGTACTTC. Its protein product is CASSLTAGGGEYEQYF.

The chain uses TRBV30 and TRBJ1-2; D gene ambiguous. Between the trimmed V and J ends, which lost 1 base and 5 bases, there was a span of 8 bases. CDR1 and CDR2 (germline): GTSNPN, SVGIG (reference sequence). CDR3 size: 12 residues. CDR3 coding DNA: TGTGCCTGGAGTGAGTTTACTTATGGCTACACCTTC. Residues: CAWSEFTYGYTF.

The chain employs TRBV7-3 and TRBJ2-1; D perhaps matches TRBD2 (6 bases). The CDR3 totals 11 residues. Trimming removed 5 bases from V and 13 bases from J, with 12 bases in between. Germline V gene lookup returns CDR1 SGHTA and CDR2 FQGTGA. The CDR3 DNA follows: TGTGCCAGCAGCCTCGGGACTCTACAGTTCTTC. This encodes CASSLGTLQFF.

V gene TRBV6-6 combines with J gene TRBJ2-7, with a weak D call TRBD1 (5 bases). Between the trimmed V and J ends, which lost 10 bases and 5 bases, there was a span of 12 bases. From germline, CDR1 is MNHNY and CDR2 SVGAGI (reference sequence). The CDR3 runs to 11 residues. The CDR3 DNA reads TGTGCCACCTCAGGGTCCAACGAGCAGTACTTC. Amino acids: CATSGSNEQYF.

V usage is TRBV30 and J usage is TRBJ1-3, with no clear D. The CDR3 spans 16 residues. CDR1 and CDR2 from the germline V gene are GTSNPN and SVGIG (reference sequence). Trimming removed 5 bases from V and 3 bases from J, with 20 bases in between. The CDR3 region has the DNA TGTGCCTGGGGGCCTTTGAGGCGGGAGTTTGGAAACACCATATATTTT. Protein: CAWGPLRREFGNTIYF.

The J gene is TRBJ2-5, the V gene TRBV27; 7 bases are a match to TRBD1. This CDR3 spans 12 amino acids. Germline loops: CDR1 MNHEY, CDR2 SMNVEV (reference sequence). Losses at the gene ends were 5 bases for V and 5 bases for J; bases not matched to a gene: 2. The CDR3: CASSATGETQYF. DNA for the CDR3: TGTGCCAGCAGTGCGACAGGGGAGACCCAGTACTTC.

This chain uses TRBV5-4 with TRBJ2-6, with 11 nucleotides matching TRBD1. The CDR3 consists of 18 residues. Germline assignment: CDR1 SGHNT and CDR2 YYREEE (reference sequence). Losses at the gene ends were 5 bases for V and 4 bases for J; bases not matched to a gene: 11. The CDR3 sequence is CASREIGQGAGGANVLTF. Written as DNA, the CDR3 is TGTGCCAGCAGAGAAATAGGACAGGGGGCTGGCGGGGCCAACGTCCTGACTTTC.

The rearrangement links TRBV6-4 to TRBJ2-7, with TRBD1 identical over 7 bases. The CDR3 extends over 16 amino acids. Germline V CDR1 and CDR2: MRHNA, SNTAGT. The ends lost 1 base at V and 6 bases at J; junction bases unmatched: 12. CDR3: CASSDYCGKGAVEQYF. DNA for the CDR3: TGTGCCAGCAGTGACTACTGTGGGAAGGGGGCCGTCGAGCAGTACTTC.

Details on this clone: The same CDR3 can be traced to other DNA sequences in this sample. The CDR3, as DNA: TGTGCCAGCAGCCAAGATCCAGGTAGCGGTTCACCCCTCCACTTT. Translated: CASSQDPGSGSPLHF. This chain connects TRBV3-1 (or the pseudogene TRBV3-2) to TRBJ1-6; D is unresolved. The CDR3 covers 15 residues. V was pared by 0 bases and J by 9 bases, with 12 bases between. Germline lookup yields CDR1 LGHDT and CDR2 YNNKEL (reference sequence).

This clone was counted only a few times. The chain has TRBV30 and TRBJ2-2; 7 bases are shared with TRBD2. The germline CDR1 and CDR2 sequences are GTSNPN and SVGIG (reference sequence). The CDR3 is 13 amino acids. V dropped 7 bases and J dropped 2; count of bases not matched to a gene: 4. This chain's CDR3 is CALGRDNTGELFF. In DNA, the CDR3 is TGTGCCTTGGGGAGGGATAACACCGGGGAGCTGTTTTTT. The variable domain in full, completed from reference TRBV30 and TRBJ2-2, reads SQTIHQWPATLVQPVGSPLSLECTVEGTSNPNLYWYRQAAGRGLQLLFYSVGIGQISSEVPQNLSASRPQDRQFILSSKKLLLSDSGFYLCALGRDNTGELFFGEGSRLTVL.

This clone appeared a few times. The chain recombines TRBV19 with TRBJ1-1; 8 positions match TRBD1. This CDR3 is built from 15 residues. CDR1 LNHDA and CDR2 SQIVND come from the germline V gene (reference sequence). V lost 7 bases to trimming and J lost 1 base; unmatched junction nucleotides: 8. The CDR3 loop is CASNENRGGNTEAFF. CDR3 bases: TGTGCCAGTAATGAGAACAGGGGGGGGAACACTGAAGCTTTCTTT. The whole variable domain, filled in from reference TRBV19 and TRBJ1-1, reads DGGITQSPKYLFRKEGQNVTLSCEQNLNHDAMYWYRQDPGQGLRLIYYSQIVNDFQKGDIAEGYSVSREKKESFPLTVTSAQKNPTAFYLCASNENRGGNTEAFFGQGTRLTVV.

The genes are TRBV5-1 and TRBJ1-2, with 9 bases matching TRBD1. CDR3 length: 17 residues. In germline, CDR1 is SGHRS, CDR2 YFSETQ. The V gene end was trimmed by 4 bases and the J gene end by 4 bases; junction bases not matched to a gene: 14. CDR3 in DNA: TGCGCCAGCAGCCCGAGGGGGACAGGGTATATCGGCTATGGCTACACCTTC. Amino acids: CASSPRGTGYIGYGYTF.

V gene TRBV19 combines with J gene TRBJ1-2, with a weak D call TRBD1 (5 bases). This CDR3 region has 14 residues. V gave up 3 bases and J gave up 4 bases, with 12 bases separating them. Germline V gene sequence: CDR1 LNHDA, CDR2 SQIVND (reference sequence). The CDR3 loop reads CASSMVQGSYGYTF. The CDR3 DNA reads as TGTGCCAGTAGTATGGTTCAGGGATCCTATGGCTACACCTTC. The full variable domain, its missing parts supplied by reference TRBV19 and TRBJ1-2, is DGGITQSPKYLFRKEGQNVTLSCEQNLNHDAMYWYRQDPGQGLRLIYYSQIVNDFQKGDIAEGYSVSREKKESFPLTVTSAQKNPTAFYLCASSMVQGSYGYTFGSGTRLTVV.

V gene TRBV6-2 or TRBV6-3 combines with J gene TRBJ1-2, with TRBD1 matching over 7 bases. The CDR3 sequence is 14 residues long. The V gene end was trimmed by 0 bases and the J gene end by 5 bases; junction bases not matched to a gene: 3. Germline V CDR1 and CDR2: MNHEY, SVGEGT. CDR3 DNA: TGTGCCAGCAGTTACTCGGGACAGCCTTATGGCTACACCTTC. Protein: CASSYSGQPYGYTF.

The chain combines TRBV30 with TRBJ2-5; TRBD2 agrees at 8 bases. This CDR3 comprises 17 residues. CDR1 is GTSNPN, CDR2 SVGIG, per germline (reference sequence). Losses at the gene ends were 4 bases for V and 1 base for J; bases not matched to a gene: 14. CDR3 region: CAWTRGRLAITQETQYF. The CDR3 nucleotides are TGTGCCTGGACCAGAGGGAGACTAGCGATTACCCAAGAGACCCAGTACTTC. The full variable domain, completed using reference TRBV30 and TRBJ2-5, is SQTIHQWPATLVQPVGSPLSLECTVEGTSNPNLYWYRQAAGRGLQLLFYSVGIGQISSEVPQNLSASRPQDRQFILSSKKLLLSDSGFYLCAWTRGRLAITQETQYFGPGTRLLVL.

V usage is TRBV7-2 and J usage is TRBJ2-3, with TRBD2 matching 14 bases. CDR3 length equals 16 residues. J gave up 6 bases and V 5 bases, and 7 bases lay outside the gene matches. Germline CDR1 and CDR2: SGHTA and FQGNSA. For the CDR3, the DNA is TGTGCCAGCAGCAGCGGGACTAGCGGGAGTATGGATACGCAGTATTTT. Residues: CASSSGTSGSMDTQYF.

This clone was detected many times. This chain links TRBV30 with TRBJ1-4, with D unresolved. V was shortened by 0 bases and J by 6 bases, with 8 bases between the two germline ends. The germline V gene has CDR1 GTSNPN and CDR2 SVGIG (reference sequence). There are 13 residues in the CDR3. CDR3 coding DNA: TGTGCCTGGAGTGTACGGAGAGATGAAAAACTGTTTTTT. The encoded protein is CAWSVRRDEKLFF.

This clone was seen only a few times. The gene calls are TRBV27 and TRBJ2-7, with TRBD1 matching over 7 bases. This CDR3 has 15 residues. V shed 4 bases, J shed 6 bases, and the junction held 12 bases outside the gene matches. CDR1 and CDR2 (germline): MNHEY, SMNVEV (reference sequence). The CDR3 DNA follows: TGTGCCAGCAGTTCCCCCGAGAGGGGGCGTCTCGAGCAGTACTTC. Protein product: CASSSPERGRLEQYF.